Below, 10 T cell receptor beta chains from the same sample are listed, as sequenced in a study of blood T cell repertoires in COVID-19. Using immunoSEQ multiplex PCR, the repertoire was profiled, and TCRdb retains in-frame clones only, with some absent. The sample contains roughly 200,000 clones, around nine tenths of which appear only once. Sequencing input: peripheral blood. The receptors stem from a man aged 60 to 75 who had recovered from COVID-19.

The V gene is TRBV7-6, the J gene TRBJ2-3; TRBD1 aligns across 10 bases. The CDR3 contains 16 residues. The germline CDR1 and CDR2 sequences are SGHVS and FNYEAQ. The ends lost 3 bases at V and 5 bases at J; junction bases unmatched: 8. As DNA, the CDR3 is TGTGCCAGCAGCTTGACAGGGGGCCAGGGGAGAGATACGCAGTATTTT. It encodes CASSLTGGQGRDTQYF.

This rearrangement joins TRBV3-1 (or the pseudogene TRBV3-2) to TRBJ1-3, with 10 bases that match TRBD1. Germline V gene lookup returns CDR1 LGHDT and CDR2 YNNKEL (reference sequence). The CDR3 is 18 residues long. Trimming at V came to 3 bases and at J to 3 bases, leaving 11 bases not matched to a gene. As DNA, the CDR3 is TGTGCCAGCAGCCAGCTTTCCGGGACAGGGGCTGGTGGAAACACCATATATTTT. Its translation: CASSQLSGTGAGGNTIYF.

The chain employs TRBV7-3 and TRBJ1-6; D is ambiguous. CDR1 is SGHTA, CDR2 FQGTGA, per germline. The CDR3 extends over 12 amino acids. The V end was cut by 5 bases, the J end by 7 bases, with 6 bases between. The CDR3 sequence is CASSTGNSPLHF. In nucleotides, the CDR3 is TGTGCCAGCAGCACCGGGAATTCACCCCTCCACTTT.

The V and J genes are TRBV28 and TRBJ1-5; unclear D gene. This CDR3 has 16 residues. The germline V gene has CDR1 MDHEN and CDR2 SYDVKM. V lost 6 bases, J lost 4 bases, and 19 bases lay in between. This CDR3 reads CASSRVRSAINQPQHF. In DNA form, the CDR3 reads TGTGCCAGCAGCCGAGTACGTTCCGCGATAAATCAGCCCCAGCATTTT.

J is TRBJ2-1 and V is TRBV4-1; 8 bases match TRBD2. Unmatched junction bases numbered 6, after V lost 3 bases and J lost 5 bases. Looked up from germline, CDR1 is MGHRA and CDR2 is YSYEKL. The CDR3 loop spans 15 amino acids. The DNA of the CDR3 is TGCGCCAGCAGCCATCGACTAGCGCTTGACAATGAGCAGTTCTTC. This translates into CASSHRLALDNEQFF.

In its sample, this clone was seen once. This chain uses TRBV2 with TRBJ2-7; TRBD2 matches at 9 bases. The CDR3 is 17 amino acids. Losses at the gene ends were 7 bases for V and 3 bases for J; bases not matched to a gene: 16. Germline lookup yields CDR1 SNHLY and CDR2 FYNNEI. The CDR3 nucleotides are TGTGCCAGCATCCGGGAGGGGGGGCTAGCGGGATACTACGAGCAGTACTTC. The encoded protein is CASIREGGLAGYYEQYF.

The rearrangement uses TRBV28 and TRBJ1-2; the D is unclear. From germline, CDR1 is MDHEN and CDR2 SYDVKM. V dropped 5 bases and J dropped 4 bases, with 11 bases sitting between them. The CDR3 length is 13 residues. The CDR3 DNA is TGTGCCAGCAGTCCCAGCCCAGGCTATGGCTACACCTTC. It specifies CASSPSPGYGYTF.

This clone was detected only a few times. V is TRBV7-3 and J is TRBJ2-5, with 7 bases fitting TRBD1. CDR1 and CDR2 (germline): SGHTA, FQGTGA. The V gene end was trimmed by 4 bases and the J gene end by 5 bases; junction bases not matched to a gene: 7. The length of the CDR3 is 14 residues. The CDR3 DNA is TGTGCCAGCAGCTACAGGGGTGGGACGGAGACCCAGTACTTC. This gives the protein CASSYRGGTETQYF. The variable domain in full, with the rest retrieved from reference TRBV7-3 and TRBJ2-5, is GAGVSQTPSNKVTEKGKYVELRCDPISGHTALYWYRQSLGQGPEFLIYFQGTGAADDSGLPNDRFFAVRPEGSVSTLKIQRTERGDSAVYLCASSYRGGTETQYFGPGTRLLVL.

CDR3 coding DNA: TGTGCCAGCAGCTTTAAAGCGGGAGACCACAATGAGCAGTTCTTC. Protein sequence: CASSFKAGDHNEQFF. J is TRBJ2-1 and V is TRBV11-2, with TRBD2 matching 8 bases. This CDR3 spans 15 amino acids. The ends lost 3 bases at V and 5 bases at J; junction bases unmatched: 6. Per the germline V gene, CDR1 is SGHAT and CDR2 is FQNNGV.

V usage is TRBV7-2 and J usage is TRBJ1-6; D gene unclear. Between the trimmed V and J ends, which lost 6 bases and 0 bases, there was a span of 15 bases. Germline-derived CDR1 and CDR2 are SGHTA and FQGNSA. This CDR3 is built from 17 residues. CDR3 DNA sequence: TGTGCCAGCAGGAGAGGAGGAGCAAGCTCCTATAATTCACCCCTCCACTTT. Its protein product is CASRRGGASSYNSPLHF.